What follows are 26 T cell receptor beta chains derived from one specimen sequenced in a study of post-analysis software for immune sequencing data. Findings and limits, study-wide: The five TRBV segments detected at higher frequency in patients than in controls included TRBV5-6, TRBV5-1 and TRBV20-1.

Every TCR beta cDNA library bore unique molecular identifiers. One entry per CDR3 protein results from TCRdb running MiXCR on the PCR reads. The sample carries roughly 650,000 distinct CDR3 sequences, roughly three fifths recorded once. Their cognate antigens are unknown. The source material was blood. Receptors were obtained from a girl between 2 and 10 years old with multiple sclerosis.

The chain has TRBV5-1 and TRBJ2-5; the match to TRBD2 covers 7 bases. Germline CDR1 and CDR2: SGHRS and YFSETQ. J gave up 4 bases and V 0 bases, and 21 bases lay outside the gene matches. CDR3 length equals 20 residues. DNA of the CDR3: TGCGCCAGCAGCTTGGTGCGTAGTGTCGGAGCGGGGCTTGGGATAGAGACCCAGTACTTC. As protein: CASSLVRSVGAGLGIETQYF.

CDR3 sequence (DNA): TGCGCCAGCAGCCCCCCGAGGGCGGGGGGATACAATGAGCAGTTCTTC. Translation: CASSPPRAGGYNEQFF. This chain connects TRBV5-1 to TRBJ2-1, with TRBD2 matching 8 bases. Germline CDR1 reads SGHRS; CDR2 reads YFSETQ. The CDR3 is made up of 16 amino acids. J was trimmed by 4 bases and V by 4 bases; bases with no gene match: 10.

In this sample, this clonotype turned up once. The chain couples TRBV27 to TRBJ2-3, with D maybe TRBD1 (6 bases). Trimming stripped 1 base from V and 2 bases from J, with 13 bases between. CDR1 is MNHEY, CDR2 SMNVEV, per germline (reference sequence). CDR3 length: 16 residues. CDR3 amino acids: CASSLFSGQSTDTQYF. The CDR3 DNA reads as TGTGCCAGCAGTTTATTTTCTGGACAGTCCACAGATACGCAGTATTTT.

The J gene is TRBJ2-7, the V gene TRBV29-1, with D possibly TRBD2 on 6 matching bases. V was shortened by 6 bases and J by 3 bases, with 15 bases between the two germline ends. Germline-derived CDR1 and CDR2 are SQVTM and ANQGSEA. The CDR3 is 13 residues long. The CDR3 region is CSVFGGAYYEQYF. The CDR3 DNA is TGCAGCGTGTTCGGAGGGGCCTACTACGAGCAGTACTTC.

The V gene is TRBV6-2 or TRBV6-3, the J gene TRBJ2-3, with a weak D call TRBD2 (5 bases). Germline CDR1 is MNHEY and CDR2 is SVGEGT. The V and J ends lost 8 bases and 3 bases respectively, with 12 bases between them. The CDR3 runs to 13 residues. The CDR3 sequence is CASPPGVTDTQYF. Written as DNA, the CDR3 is TGTGCCAGCCCACCCGGGGTAACAGATACGCAGTATTTT.

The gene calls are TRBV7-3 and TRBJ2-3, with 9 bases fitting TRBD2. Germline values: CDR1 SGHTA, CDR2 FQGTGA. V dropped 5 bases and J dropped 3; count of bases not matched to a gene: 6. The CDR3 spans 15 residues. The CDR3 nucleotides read TGTGCCAGCAGCGACGGTAGCGGGAGTACAGATACGCAGTATTTT. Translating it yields CASSDGSGSTDTQYF. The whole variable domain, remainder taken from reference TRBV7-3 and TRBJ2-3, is GAGVSQTPSNKVTEKGKYVELRCDPISGHTALYWYRQSLGQGPEFLIYFQGTGAADDSGLPNDRFFAVRPEGSVSTLKIQRTERGDSAVYLCASSDGSGSTDTQYFGPGTRLTVL.

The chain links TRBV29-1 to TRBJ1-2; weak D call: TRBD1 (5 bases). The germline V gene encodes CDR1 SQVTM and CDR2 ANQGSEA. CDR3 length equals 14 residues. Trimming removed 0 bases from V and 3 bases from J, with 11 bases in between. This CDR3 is CSVEDERGDYGYTF. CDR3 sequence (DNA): TGCAGCGTTGAAGATGAACGGGGGGACTATGGCTACACCTTC.

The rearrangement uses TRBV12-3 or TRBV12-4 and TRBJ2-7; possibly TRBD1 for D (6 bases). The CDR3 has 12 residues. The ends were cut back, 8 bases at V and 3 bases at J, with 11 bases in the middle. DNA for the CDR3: TGTGCCAGCTCACCAGGGGTCTACGAGCAGTACTTC. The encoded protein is CASSPGVYEQYF.

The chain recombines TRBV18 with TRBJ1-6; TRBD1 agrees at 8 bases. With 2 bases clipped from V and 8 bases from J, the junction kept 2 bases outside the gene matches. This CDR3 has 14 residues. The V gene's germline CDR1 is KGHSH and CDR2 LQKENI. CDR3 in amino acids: CASSPGQGHSPLHF. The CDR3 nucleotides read TGTGCCAGCTCACCAGGACAGGGTCATTCACCCCTCCACTTT.

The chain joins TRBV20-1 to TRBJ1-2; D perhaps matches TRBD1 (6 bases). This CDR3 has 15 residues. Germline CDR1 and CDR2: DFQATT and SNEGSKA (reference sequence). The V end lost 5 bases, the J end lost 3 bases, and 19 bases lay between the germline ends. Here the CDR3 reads CSAPLYTGNHYGYTF. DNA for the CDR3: TGCAGTGCTCCCTTATATACAGGGAATCACTATGGCTACACCTTC.

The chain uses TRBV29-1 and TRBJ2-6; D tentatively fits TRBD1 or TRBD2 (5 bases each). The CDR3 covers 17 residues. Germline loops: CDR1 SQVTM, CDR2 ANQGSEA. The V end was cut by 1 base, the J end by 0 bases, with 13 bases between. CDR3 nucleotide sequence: TGCAGCGTTGAAGGGGACGGCCGATACTCTGGGGCCAACGTCCTGACTTTC. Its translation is CSVEGDGRYSGANVLTF.

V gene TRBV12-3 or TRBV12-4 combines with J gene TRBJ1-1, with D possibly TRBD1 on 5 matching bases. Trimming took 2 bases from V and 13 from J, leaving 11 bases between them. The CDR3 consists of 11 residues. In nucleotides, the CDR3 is TGTGCCAGCAGTTTACGGGGGAATGGTTTCTTT. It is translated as CASSLRGNGFF.

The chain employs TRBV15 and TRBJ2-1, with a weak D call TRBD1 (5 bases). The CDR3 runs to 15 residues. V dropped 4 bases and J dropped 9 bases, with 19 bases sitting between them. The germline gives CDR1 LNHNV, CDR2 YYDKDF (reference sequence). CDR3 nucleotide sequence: TGTGCCACCAGCATCGCCAGGGTGAGGATTGTTGAGCAGTTCTTC. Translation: CATSIARVRIVEQFF. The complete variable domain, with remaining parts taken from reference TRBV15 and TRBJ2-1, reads DAMVIQNPRYQVTQFGKPVTLSCSQTLNHNVMYWYQQKSSQAPKLLFHYYDKDFNNEADTPDNFQSRRPNTSFCFLDIRSPGLGDTAMYLCATSIARVRIVEQFFGPGTRLTVL.

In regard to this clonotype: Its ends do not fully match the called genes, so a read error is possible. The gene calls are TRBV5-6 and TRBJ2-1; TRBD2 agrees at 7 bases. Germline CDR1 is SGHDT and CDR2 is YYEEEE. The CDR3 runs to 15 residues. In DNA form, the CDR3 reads TGTGCCAGCAGGGGGGAGGGCCGGACCTACAATGAGCAGTTTTTC. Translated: CASRGEGRTYNEQFF. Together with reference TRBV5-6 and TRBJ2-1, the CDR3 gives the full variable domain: DAGVTQSPTHLIKTRGQQVTLRCSPKSGHDTVSWYQQALGQGPQFIFQYYEEEERQRGNFPDRFSGHQFPNYSSELNVNALLLGDSALYLCASRGEGRTYNEQFFGPGTRLTVL.

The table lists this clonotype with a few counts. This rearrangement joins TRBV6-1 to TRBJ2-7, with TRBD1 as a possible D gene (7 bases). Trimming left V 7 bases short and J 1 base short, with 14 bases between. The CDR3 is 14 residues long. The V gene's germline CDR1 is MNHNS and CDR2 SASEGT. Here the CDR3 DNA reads TGTGCCAGCACCAGGGGGGTATCGTCCTACGAGCAGTACTTC. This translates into CASTRGVSSYEQYF.

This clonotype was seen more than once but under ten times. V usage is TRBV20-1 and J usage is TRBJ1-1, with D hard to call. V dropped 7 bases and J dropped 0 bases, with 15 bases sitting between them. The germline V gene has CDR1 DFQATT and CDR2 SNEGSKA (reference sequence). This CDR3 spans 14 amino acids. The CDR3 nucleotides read TGCAGTGTTTTTGACGGTTCCATGAACACTGAAGCTTTCTTT. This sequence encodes CSVFDGSMNTEAFF.

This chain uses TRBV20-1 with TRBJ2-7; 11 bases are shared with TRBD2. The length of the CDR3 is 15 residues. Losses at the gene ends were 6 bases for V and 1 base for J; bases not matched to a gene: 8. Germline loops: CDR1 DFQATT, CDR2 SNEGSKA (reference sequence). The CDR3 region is CSAWGLADSSYEQYF. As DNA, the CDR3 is TGCAGTGCGTGGGGACTAGCGGACTCATCCTACGAGCAGTACTTC.

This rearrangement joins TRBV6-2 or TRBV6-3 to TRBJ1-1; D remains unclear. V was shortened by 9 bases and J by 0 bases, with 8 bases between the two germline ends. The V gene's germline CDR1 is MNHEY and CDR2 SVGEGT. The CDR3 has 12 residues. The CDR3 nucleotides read TGTGCCAGTAACCAGCTGAACACTGAAGCTTTCTTT. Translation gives CASNQLNTEAFF.

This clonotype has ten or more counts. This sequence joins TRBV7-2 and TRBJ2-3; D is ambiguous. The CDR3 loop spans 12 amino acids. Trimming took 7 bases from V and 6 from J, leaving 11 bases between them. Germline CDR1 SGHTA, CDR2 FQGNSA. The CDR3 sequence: CASTLSRDTQYF. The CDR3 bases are TGTGCCAGCACCCTCAGTCGGGATACGCAGTATTTT.

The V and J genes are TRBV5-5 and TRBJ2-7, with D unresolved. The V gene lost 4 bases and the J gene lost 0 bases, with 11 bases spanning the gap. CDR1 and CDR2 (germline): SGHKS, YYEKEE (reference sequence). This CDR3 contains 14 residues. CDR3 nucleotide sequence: TGTGCCAGCAGCCTAAAAGGAAACTCCTACGAGCAGTACTTC. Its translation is CASSLKGNSYEQYF.

CDR3 coding DNA: TGCAGTGCTGCCGGGACTAGCGGGGCGCAGTTCTTC. Residues: CSAAGTSGAQFF. This rearrangement joins TRBV20-1 to TRBJ2-1; 13 positions match TRBD2. Germline V gives CDR1 DFQATT, CDR2 SNEGSKA (reference sequence). The CDR3 covers 12 residues. V lost 5 bases, J lost 12 bases, and 4 bases stayed unmatched.

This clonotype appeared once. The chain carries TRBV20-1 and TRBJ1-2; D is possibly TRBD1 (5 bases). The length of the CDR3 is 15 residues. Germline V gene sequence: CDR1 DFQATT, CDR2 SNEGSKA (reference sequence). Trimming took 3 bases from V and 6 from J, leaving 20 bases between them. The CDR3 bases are TGCAGTGCTAGGGGGAACGCCGGGACGGCCGATGGCTACACCTTC. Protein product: CSARGNAGTADGYTF.

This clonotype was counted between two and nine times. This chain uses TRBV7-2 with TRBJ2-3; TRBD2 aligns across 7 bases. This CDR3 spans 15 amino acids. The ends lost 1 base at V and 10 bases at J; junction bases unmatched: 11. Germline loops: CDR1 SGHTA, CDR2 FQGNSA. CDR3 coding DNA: TGTGCCAGCAGCTTAGGTAGCGGGCTTAAAGGAGCGCAGTATTTT. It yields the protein CASSLGSGLKGAQYF.

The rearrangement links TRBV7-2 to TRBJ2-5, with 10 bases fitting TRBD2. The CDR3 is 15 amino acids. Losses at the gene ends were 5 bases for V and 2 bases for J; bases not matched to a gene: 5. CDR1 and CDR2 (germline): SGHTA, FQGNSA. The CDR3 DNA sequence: TGTGCCAGCAGCCCCCAGCGGGGGGGACAAGAGACCCAGTACTTC. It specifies CASSPQRGGQETQYF.

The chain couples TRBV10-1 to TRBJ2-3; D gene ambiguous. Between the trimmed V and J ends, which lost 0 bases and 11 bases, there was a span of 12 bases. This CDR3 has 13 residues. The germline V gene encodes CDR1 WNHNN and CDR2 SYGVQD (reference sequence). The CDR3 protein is CASSESYQWEQYF. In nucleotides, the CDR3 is TGCGCCAGCAGTGAGTCCTACCAATGGGAGCAGTATTTT.

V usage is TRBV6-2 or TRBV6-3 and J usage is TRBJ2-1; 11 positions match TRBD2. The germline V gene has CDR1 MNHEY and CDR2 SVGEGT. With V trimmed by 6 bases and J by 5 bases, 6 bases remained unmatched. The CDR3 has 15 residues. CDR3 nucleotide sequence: TGTGCCAGCAGGGCTAGCGGGGGGATAGACAATGAGCAGTTCTTC. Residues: CASRASGGIDNEQFF.